These T cell receptor beta chains were read from a single sample in a study of T cells after posttransplantation cyclophosphamide. The data were produced by immunoSEQ multiplex PCR, yet TCRdb's version contains in-frame clones alone and is incomplete. Seen here are under 4,000 clones, 75% to 90% observed once, and the top ten hold about 7%. Sequenced here: PBMCs, sampled after allogeneic stem cell transplant with posttransplant cyclophosphamide. The source of these receptors is a female patient aged 50-59 years who received an allogeneic stem cell transplant from an unrelated donor, was CMV-positive, and had acute and chronic GVHD. Certain T cells may be donor cells from the graft. Each CDR3 is given with its conserved first and last residue. A D gene is named only where the DNA matches it firmly. Not every row has a clone size; where given, it reads once, few, many or a size class.

v_call	j_call	clone_size	d_call	cdr3_aa	cdr3_nt
TRBV4-3	TRBJ2-2	NA	TRBD2	CASSLGLAGATGELFF	TGCGCCAGCAGCCTTGGACTAGCGGGAGCCACCGGGGAGCTGTTTTTT
TRBV7-8	TRBJ2-4	NA	TRBD2	CASREQVRGGQGIQYF	TGTGCCAGCAGGGAACAAGTGCGGGGGGGTCAGGGCATTCAGTACTTC
TRBV7-2	TRBJ1-3	once	TRBD1	CASSPQGASGNTIYF	TGTGCCAGCAGCCCACAGGGGGCCTCTGGAAACACCATATATTTT
TRBV2	TRBJ2-5	once	TRBD2	CASRILAGVQETQYF	TGTGCCAGCAGGATCCTAGCGGGGGTACAAGAGACCCAGTACTTC
TRBV18	TRBJ1-2	NA	TRBD1	CASSQAGTGGNGYTF	TGTGCCAGCTCACAAGCCGGGACAGGGGGTAATGGCTACACCTTC
TRBV2	TRBJ2-3	NA	NA	CASKNGADTQYF	TGTGCCAGCAAGAACGGGGCAGATACGCAGTATTTT
TRBV25-1	TRBJ2-7	NA	NA	CASRRSGLSEQYF	TGTGCCAGCAGGAGGTCGGGGTTGAGTGAGCAGTACTTC
TRBV27	TRBJ2-1	NA	TRBD2	CASSLLLAGTYNEQFF	TGTGCCAGCAGTTTGTTACTAGCGGGGACCTACAATGAGCAGTTCTTC
TRBV2	TRBJ2-3	NA	NA	CASKNRADTQYF	TGTGCCAGCAAGAACCGGGCAGATACGCAGTATTTT
TRBV7-9	TRBJ2-7	NA	TRBD1	CASSSLTRGRDEQYF	TGTGCCAGCAGCTCCCTAACTAGGGGGCGGGACGAGCAGTACTTC
TRBV4-1	TRBJ2-7	NA	NA	CASSRFRGSSYEQYF	TGCGCCAGCAGCCGATTTAGAGGGAGCTCCTACGAGCAGTACTTC